A single sample gave rise to the 10 T cell receptor beta chains below, sequenced in a study of OX40 agonist ivuxolimab in advanced cancers. Produced via immunoSEQ multiplex PCR; TCRdb's table is partial and in-frame only. The sample includes 100,000 to 150,000 clones, around 90% of them seen just once. The sample consisted of CD4+ or CD8+ T cells sorted from blood, taken in a trial of the OX40 agonist ivuxolimab. These receptors were taken from an adult with an advanced solid tumor such as melanoma, head and neck, liver or kidney cancer.

J is TRBJ1-3 and V is TRBV5-1; maybe TRBD1 (5 bases). This CDR3 region has 17 residues. Germline values: CDR1 SGHRS, CDR2 YFSETQ. Trimming pared 4 bases from V and 2 bases from J, leaving 19 bases between. The DNA for the CDR3 is TGCGCCAGCAGCGACCGGGACGGAAGAAGACCTGGAAACACCATATATTTT. Protein product: CASSDRDGRRPGNTIYF. The variable domain in full, with the rest retrieved from reference TRBV5-1 and TRBJ1-3, is KAGVTQTPRYLIKTRGQQVTLSCSPISGHRSVSWYQQTPGQGLQFLFEYFSETQRNKGNFPGRFSGRQFSNSRSEMNVSTLELGDSALYLCASSDRDGRRPGNTIYFGEGSWLTVV.

The rearrangement joins TRBV7-3 to TRBJ2-3; possibly TRBD2 for D (7 bases). This CDR3 spans 17 amino acids. Between the trimmed V and J ends, which lost 8 bases and 1 base, there was a span of 22 bases. Germline CDR1 SGHTA, CDR2 FQGTGA. As DNA, the CDR3 is TGTGCCAGCTCGAACCCCCAAGGGGGAGGGGGCACAGATACGCAGTATTTT. As protein: CASSNPQGGGGTDTQYF.

The genes are TRBV11-2 and TRBJ2-2; 9 bases line up with TRBD2. Germline V lookup: CDR1 SGHAT, CDR2 FQNNGV. J gave up 0 bases and V 7 bases, and 3 bases lay outside the gene matches. The CDR3 loop spans 15 amino acids. CDR3 DNA sequence: TGTGCCAGCACCAGACTAGCGGCGAACACCGGGGAGCTGTTTTTT. Amino acids: CASTRLAANTGELFF. Complete variable domain (other parts from reference TRBV11-2 and TRBJ2-2): EAGVAQSPRYKIIEKRQSVAFWCNPISGHATLYWYQQILGQGPKLLIQFQNNGVVDDSQLPKDRFSAERLKGVDSTLKIQPAKLEDSAVYLCASTRLAANTGELFFGEGSRLTVL.

The rearrangement links TRBV6-5 to TRBJ1-1, with 10 bases fitting TRBD1. The V gene end was trimmed by 4 bases and the J gene end by 10 bases; junction bases not matched to a gene: 9. The CDR3 runs to 14 residues. CDR1 and CDR2 from the germline V gene are MNHEY and SVGAGI. CDR3 nucleotides: TGTGCCAGCAGTTCTGGACAGGGGGAAAGGGGAGCTTTCTTT. Translated, it gives CASSSGQGERGAFF.

The rearrangement uses TRBV7-9 and TRBJ2-3; D not certain. This CDR3 is built from 14 residues. V was clipped by 1 base and J by 6 bases, with 11 bases between them. CDR1 and CDR2 from the germline V gene are SEHNR and FQNEAQ (reference sequence). The CDR3 DNA sequence: TGTGCCAGCAGCTTAGGTCTGGACCCGGATACGCAGTATTTT. Its translation is CASSLGLDPDTQYF.

The chain employs TRBV7-9 and TRBJ1-1; no clear D. CDR3 length: 13 amino acids. Germline V CDR1 and CDR2: SEHNR, FQNEAQ (reference sequence). The V end lost 3 bases, the J end lost 1 base, and 6 bases lay between the germline ends. The CDR3 is CASSFSANTEAFF. CDR3 in DNA: TGTGCCAGCAGCTTCTCGGCGAACACTGAAGCTTTCTTT.

This clone turned up a few times. Its ends do not fully match the called genes, so a read error is possible. This chain links TRBV12-5 with TRBJ1-1, with D perhaps TRBD1 (6 bases). The CDR3 has 12 residues. CDR1 is LGHNT, CDR2 FRNRAP, per germline. CDR3 sequence (DNA): TGTGCTAGTGGTTTGGGCCATGAAGGGGGGGACTTT. It specifies CASGLGHEGGDF.

V is TRBV6-5 and J is TRBJ2-7; D ambiguous. Germline values: CDR1 MNHEY, CDR2 SVGAGI. V was trimmed by 7 bases and J by 13 bases, leaving 17 bases between them. CDR3 length: 11 amino acids. CDR3 amino acids: CASNKGDQAYF. CDR3 coding DNA: TGTGCCAGCAATAAGGGCGACCAGGCTTACTTC.

This chain connects TRBV28 to TRBJ1-4; 7 nucleotides line up with TRBD1. CDR3 length: 15 amino acids. Looked up from germline, CDR1 is MDHEN and CDR2 is SYDVKM. The ends lost 5 bases at V and 5 bases at J; junction bases unmatched: 8. The CDR3 nucleotides read TGTGCCAGCAGTCCTCCGGGACAGTCGAATGAAAAACTGTTTTTT. As protein: CASSPPGQSNEKLFF.

The V and J genes are TRBV19 and TRBJ2-3; D might be TRBD1 or TRBD2, each matching 5 bases. CDR1 LNHDA and CDR2 SQIVND come from the germline V gene (reference sequence). The CDR3 extends over 16 amino acids. V lost 3 bases and J 4 bases, leaving 17 bases between the germline ends. The CDR3 protein is CASSIQGTRRADTQYF. As DNA, the CDR3 is TGTGCCAGTAGTATTCAGGGAACTAGAAGGGCAGATACGCAGTATTTT.